This paragraph covers one T cell receptor (beta chain) sequence. The antigen remains undetermined. V was pared by 3 bases and J by 3 bases, with 9 bases of the junction left unmatched. The germline gives CDR1 SGHKS, CDR2 YYEKEE (reference sequence). This CDR3 contains 15 residues. The source of the sample is a study of cytomegalovirus exposure and HLA in healthy donors. Study-wide results and caveats: The study put roughly 160 TCR beta chains on its list as cytomegalovirus-associated. The authors later found HLA-associated TCR beta chains more clonally expanded than equally common others.

PCR used 60 Vbeta primers and 13 Jbeta primers. Assay: immunoSEQ multiplex PCR; the TCRdb copy retains only in-frame clones and omits some. The sample shows approximately 150,000 clones, roughly 78% of them seen only once. The sequencing sample was made of PBMCs. The rearrangement links TRBV5-5 to TRBJ2-7; 7 bases line up with TRBD1. The source of this sequence is a woman aged 45-60 years in good health and CMV-seropositive. CDR3 in DNA: TGTGCCAGCAGCTCCGAGGGACAGTCGTACTACGAGCAGTACTTC. Amino acid sequence: CASSSEGQSYYEQYF.